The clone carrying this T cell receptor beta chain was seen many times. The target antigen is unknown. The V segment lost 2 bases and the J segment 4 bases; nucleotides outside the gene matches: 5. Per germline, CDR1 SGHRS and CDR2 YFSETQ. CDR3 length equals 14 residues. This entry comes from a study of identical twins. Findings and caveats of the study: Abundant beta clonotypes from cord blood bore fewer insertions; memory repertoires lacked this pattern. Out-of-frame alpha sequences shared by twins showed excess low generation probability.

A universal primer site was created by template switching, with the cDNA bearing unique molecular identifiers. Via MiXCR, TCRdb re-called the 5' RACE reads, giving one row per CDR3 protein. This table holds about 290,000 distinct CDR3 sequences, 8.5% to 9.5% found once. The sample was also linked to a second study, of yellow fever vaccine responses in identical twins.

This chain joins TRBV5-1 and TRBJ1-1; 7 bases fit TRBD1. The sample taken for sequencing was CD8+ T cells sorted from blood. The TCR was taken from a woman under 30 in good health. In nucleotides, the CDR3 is TGCGCCAGCAGCTTAAGACAGGGCAGCACTGAAGCTTTCTTT. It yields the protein CASSLRQGSTEAFF.